Listed below are T cell receptor beta chains from one sample, sequenced in a study of PD-L1 blockade in urothelial cancer. This table comes from immunoSEQ multiplex PCR, and its TCRdb copy is limited to in-frame clones, with some not included. The table includes fewer than 75,000 clones, 90% detected once. The starting material was PBMCs, obtained around atezolizumab (anti-PD-L1) treatment. Receptor source: a man between 65 and 79 years old with urothelial cancer. CDR3s include the opening cysteine and the closing phenylalanine or tryptophan. Each record gives: V gene, CDR3 protein.

v_call: TRBV19; cdr3_aa: CASSPGQGGHEQYF
v_call: TRBV30; cdr3_aa: CAVIRGQDNYGYTF
v_call: TRBV29-1; cdr3_aa: CSALETGGTGELFF
v_call: TRBV5-1; cdr3_aa: CASSLRDFNTGELFF
v_call: TRBV27; cdr3_aa: CATNISGSTDTQYF
v_call: TRBV5-1; cdr3_aa: CASSLVKGSKETQYF
v_call: TRBV14; cdr3_aa: CASSQDRGETQYF
v_call: TRBV2; cdr3_aa: CASRQDRANTGELFF
v_call: TRBV28; cdr3_aa: CASSTVGKGAWYEQYF
v_call: TRBV15; cdr3_aa: CATSRDISLNTEAFF
v_call: TRBV6-4; cdr3_aa: CASSIQAPLSNTGELFF
v_call: TRBV19; cdr3_aa: CASSNSQGNYEQYF
v_call: TRBV18; cdr3_aa: CASSPPSSYEQYF
v_call: TRBV7-3; cdr3_aa: CASSLTGGKETQYF
v_call: TRBV7-7; cdr3_aa: CASSLMGRGWEQFF
v_call: TRBV19; cdr3_aa: CASSRRLAGGYNEQFF
v_call: TRBV6-6; cdr3_aa: CASSWGQIVYEQYF
v_call: TRBV30; cdr3_aa: CAWTSGHTDTQYF
v_call: TRBV6-1; cdr3_aa: CATTIGGPDTQYF
v_call: TRBV5-8; cdr3_aa: CASSLYSQGSYEQYF
v_call: TRBV10-3; cdr3_aa: CAISVGEHLNIQYF
v_call: TRBV6-6; cdr3_aa: CASSYESVQGKKTQYF
v_call: TRBV28; cdr3_aa: CASLGTGGVEAFF
v_call: TRBV6-1; cdr3_aa: CASSEWLLGDTQYF
v_call: TRBV4-2; cdr3_aa: CASSPEDRFSYEQYF
v_call: TRBV5-1; cdr3_aa: CASSLGPGSDQPQHF
v_call: TRBV5-1; cdr3_aa: CASSPGRAYEQYF
v_call: TRBV6-6; cdr3_aa: CASSYSVENEQFF
v_call: TRBV5-4; cdr3_aa: CASSVGLAGDYEQYF
v_call: TRBV7-8; cdr3_aa: CASSSVGEQFF
v_call: TRBV5-1; cdr3_aa: CASSLSQGVEKLFF
v_call: TRBV2; cdr3_aa: CASRGTSGSTGELFF
v_call: TRBV9; cdr3_aa: CASGRTSGRGSGANVLTF
v_call: TRBV5-1; cdr3_aa: CASSQDSAATGELFF
v_call: TRBV19; cdr3_aa: CASSGQGASYEQYF
v_call: TRBV28; cdr3_aa: CASSPDRGVYNEQFF
v_call: TRBV5-6; cdr3_aa: CASSLVSRDNTEAFF
v_call: TRBV2; cdr3_aa: CASRGQGYSYEQYF
v_call: TRBV5-1; cdr3_aa: CASSLSQTGNTIYF
v_call: TRBV19; cdr3_aa: CASRTPGGFGTEAFF
v_call: TRBV5-6; cdr3_aa: CASSLGGASTEAFF
v_call: TRBV18; cdr3_aa: CASSPLGGEQFF
v_call: TRBV7-9; cdr3_aa: CASSFRMEADTQYF